The 27 T cell receptor beta chains presented below share a single source sample, sequenced in a study of human T cells and chemical hapten exposure. TCRdb ran MiXCR on the RACE reads and lists one entry per CDR3 protein. The data contain 300,000 to 450,000 distinct CDR3 sequences, 4.5% to 6% of them singletons. Time point here: pre-sensitization, week 0. As to treatment: therapeutic diphenylcyclopropenone sensitization with weekly scalp DPC. The specimen comprised whole blood, sampled in connection with sensitization to the hapten diphenylcyclopropenone (DPC). The receptors stem from a woman aged 45-60 years with alopecia areata. Some clones in this sample may be carry-over from other donors' samples.

This clonotype was observed at least ten times. This rearrangement joins TRBV5-5 to TRBJ2-7; D uncertain. V was clipped by 4 bases and J by 3 bases, with 8 bases between them. CDR1 is SGHKS and CDR2 is YYEKEE in the germline V gene (reference sequence). The CDR3 extends over 12 amino acids. The CDR3 loop reads CASSPQVYEQYF. CDR3 coding DNA: TGTGCCAGCAGCCCCCAGGTCTACGAGCAGTACTTC. Full variable domain (missing parts from reference TRBV5-5 and TRBJ2-7): DAGVTQSPTHLIKTRGQQVTLRCSPISGHKSVSWYQQVLGQGPQFIFQYYEKEERGRGNFPDRFSARQFPNYSSELNVNALLLGDSALYLCASSPQVYEQYFGPGTRLTVT.

This clonotype was detected many times. This rearrangement joins TRBV3-1 to TRBJ1-4; no clear D. Trimming shortened V by 4 bases and J by 8 bases, and 20 bases separated the two germline ends. The CDR3 has 16 amino acids. The germline gives CDR1 LGHDT, CDR2 YNNKEL (reference sequence). The chain's CDR3 is CASSLRSGGLNEKLFF. The CDR3 bases are TGTGCCAGCAGCCTACGTTCCGGTGGACTAAACGAAAAACTGTTTTTT.

This clonotype was observed a few times. The chain couples TRBV12-3 or TRBV12-4 to TRBJ1-2; 10 bases are shared with TRBD1. V was pared by 6 bases and J by 9 bases, with 10 bases of the junction left unmatched. The CDR3 covers 14 residues. This CDR3 is CASSWRTGGISYTF. In DNA form, the CDR3 reads TGTGCCAGCAGCTGGAGGACAGGGGGTATAAGCTACACCTTC.

This clonotype was seen a handful of times. The chain uses TRBV11-2 and TRBJ1-4; D ambiguous. The CDR3 totals 15 residues. V was clipped by 5 bases and J by 7 bases, with 17 bases between them. Germline CDR1 is SGHAT and CDR2 is FQNNGV. CDR3 in amino acids: CASSERGRVSEKLFF. The CDR3 DNA follows: TGTGCCAGCAGCGAGAGAGGGAGGGTTAGTGAAAAACTGTTTTTT.

This chain connects TRBV5-1 to TRBJ2-7; TRBD1 agrees at 8 bases. V gave up 2 bases and J gave up 5 bases; unmatched junction bases: 6. Per germline, CDR1 SGHRS and CDR2 YFSETQ. This CDR3 comprises 14 residues. The CDR3 region is CASSFHPGGDEQYF. The CDR3 DNA sequence: TGCGCCAGCAGCTTTCACCCAGGGGGCGACGAGCAGTACTTC.

This clonotype was recorded many times. Here the CDR3 reads CASSLEQLSYNEQFF. CDR3 in DNA: TGTGCCAGCAGCTTAGAACAGCTTTCCTACAATGAGCAGTTCTTC. V usage is TRBV11-2 and J usage is TRBJ2-1; D gene uncertain. The germline V gene encodes CDR1 SGHAT and CDR2 FQNNGV. The CDR3 contains 15 residues. Trimming removed 0 bases at V and 1 base at J, with 7 bases between.

This clonotype was recorded at least ten times. V and J are TRBV28 and TRBJ2-3; D gene uncertain. The CDR3 contains 17 residues. The ends were cut back, 6 bases at V and 1 base at J, with 20 bases in the middle. Germline V gene lookup returns CDR1 MDHEN and CDR2 SYDVKM. The CDR3: CASSLGRLAGGTDTQYF. Here the CDR3 DNA reads TGTGCCAGCAGCCTCGGGCGACTGGCTGGAGGCACAGATACGCAGTATTTT.

The J gene is TRBJ2-2, the V gene TRBV12-3 or TRBV12-4; D possibly corresponds to TRBD2 (7 bases). The CDR3 covers 15 residues. V dropped 1 base and J dropped 4 bases, with 10 bases sitting between them. In DNA, the CDR3 is TGTGCCAGCAGTTTAGGTGGGGGGGCCACCGGGGAGCTGTTTTTT. This codes for CASSLGGGATGELFF.

This clonotype has a count of ten or more. The chain employs TRBV7-2 and TRBJ2-2; 9 bases line up with TRBD1. V shed 0 bases and J 1 base; nucleotides not matched to a gene: 0. The CDR3 consists of 16 residues. CDR1 is SGHTA and CDR2 is FQGNSA in the germline V gene. CDR3 region: CASSLAGQGNTGELFF. Here the CDR3 DNA reads TGTGCCAGCAGCTTAGCGGGACAGGGGAACACCGGGGAGCTGTTTTTT.

A remark on this clonotype: The junction departs from germline at one end; a sequencing error may be responsible. The chain employs TRBV15 and TRBJ1-2; D uncertain. The germline gives CDR1 LNHNV, CDR2 YYDKDF (reference sequence). This CDR3 contains 14 residues. Written as DNA, the CDR3 is TGTGTCACCAGCATGAGTGGTCGGAACTATGGCTACACCTTC. This codes for CVTSMSGRNYGYTF.

The V call is TRBV20-1, the J call TRBJ1-2; 11 bases map to TRBD1. Trimming at V came to 5 bases and at J to 6 bases, leaving 2 bases not matched to a gene. The CDR3 spans 12 residues. Germline CDR1 reads DFQATT; CDR2 reads SNEGSKA (reference sequence). The CDR3 region has the DNA TGCAGTGCTTGGACAGGGGGCAATGGCTACACCTTC. It specifies CSAWTGGNGYTF.

This clonotype was seen repeatedly, ten times or more. The V gene is TRBV4-3, the J gene TRBJ2-1, with D possibly TRBD2 on 5 matching bases. Trimming stripped 4 bases from V and 0 bases from J, with 13 bases between. The CDR3 runs to 16 residues. Germline loops: CDR1 LGHNA, CDR2 YSLEER. Here the CDR3 reads CASSRELESSYNEQFF. In DNA, the CDR3 is TGCGCCAGCAGCCGGGAACTAGAGAGCTCCTACAATGAGCAGTTCTTC.

This clonotype was found many times. The rearrangement joins TRBV7-9 to TRBJ2-2; D is uncertain. CDR1 SEHNR and CDR2 FQNEAQ come from the germline V gene (reference sequence). Trimming cost V 11 bases and J 5 bases, with 9 bases left between them. CDR3 length equals 11 residues. In nucleotides, the CDR3 is TGTGCCTGGGTAAGAACCGGGGAGCTGTTTTTT. Amino acids: CAWVRTGELFF.

Many counts were recorded for this clonotype. The chain joins TRBV27 to TRBJ2-3, with TRBD1 matching 9 bases. Germline V lookup: CDR1 MNHEY, CDR2 SMNVEV (reference sequence). The CDR3 loop spans 15 amino acids. The J segment lost 1 base and the V segment lost 10 bases, leaving 9 bases of the junction unmatched. CDR3 sequence: CATQPRTGGTDTQYF. As DNA, the CDR3 is TGTGCCACCCAACCGAGGACAGGGGGCACAGATACGCAGTATTTT.

This clonotype was seen at least ten times. The chain recombines TRBV29-1 with TRBJ2-5; TRBD2 might be the D (6 bases). The CDR3 spans 12 residues. V was cut by 6 bases and J by 3 bases, with 11 bases left in between. Germline CDR1 and CDR2: SQVTM and ANQGSEA. The CDR3 loop is CSVRLGEETQYF. The CDR3 DNA follows: TGCAGCGTAAGACTAGGGGAAGAGACCCAGTACTTC.

This clonotype was recorded at least ten times. The chain joins TRBV5-1 to TRBJ2-3, with TRBD2 matching over 10 bases. Germline CDR1 SGHRS, CDR2 YFSETQ. The CDR3 length is 16 residues. The junction had 6 bases not matched to a gene; V was cut back by 0 bases and J by 5 bases. CDR3 coding DNA: TGCGCCAGCAGCTTGGAAGCGGGGGGGCCGATAGATACGCAGTATTTT. It encodes CASSLEAGGPIDTQYF.

This sequence joins TRBV12-3 or TRBV12-4 and TRBJ2-1; 12 bases align to TRBD2. The CDR3 is 16 amino acids. Germline trimming cut 8 bases from V and 7 bases from J; bases unmatched to any gene: 12. Here the CDR3 reads CASRASGGVWWNEQFF. CDR3 sequence (DNA): TGTGCCAGCCGAGCTAGCGGGGGGGTTTGGTGGAATGAGCAGTTCTTC.

This clonotype appeared a few times. The chain couples TRBV28 to TRBJ1-2, with TRBD1 matching over 9 bases. Germline V gives CDR1 MDHEN, CDR2 SYDVKM. V shed 5 bases, J shed 4 bases, and the junction held 2 bases outside the gene matches. CDR3 length: 13 amino acids. The CDR3 region has the DNA TGTGCCAGCAGTCGACAGGGGGTCTATGGCTACACCTTC. It encodes CASSRQGVYGYTF.

The sample holds many counts of this clonotype. The rearrangement links TRBV4-1 to TRBJ2-1; D not certain. The germline gives CDR1 MGHRA, CDR2 YSYEKL. CDR3 size: 15 residues. Trimming took 0 bases from V and 7 from J, leaving 13 bases between them. The CDR3 sequence is CASSQERGDSNEQFF. The CDR3 region has the DNA TGCGCCAGCAGCCAAGAACGCGGAGATTCAAATGAGCAGTTCTTC.

The chain links TRBV2 to TRBJ1-1; D is unresolved. Germline CDR1 and CDR2: SNHLY and FYNNEI. CDR3 length equals 14 residues. V was trimmed by 6 bases and J by 0 bases, leaving 11 bases between them. CDR3 in DNA: TGTGCCAGCAGACCCCAGAAAATGAACACTGAAGCTTTCTTT. Its protein is CASRPQKMNTEAFF.

This clonotype came up many times. The chain joins TRBV6-5 to TRBJ2-3, with a possible D match to TRBD1 (5 bases). The CDR3 is 13 amino acids. CDR1 and CDR2 from the germline V gene are MNHEY and SVGAGI. V was pared by 9 bases and J by 5 bases, with 15 bases between. This chain's CDR3 is CASGHAAQDTQYF. CDR3 coding DNA: TGTGCCAGTGGACACGCGGCGCAAGATACGCAGTATTTT.

The chain has TRBV6-1 and TRBJ1-6; D is possibly TRBD1 (6 bases). The CDR3 is 15 residues long. Germline-derived CDR1 and CDR2 are MNHNS and SASEGT. Trimming shortened V by 8 bases and J by 0 bases, and 11 bases separated the two germline ends. The DNA for the CDR3 is TGTGCCAGCGTCGACAGGAGCTCCTATAATTCACCCCTCCACTTT. This translates into CASVDRSSYNSPLHF.

This clonotype was observed a handful of times. The chain combines TRBV3-1 with TRBJ2-1; TRBD2 aligns across 13 bases. CDR1 and CDR2 (germline): LGHDT, YNNKEL (reference sequence). This CDR3 has 17 amino acids. V dropped 4 bases and J dropped 7; count of bases not matched to a gene: 10. CDR3 loop: CASSPRLTSGGANEQFF. The CDR3, as DNA: TGTGCCAGCAGCCCTCGCCTTACTAGCGGGGGGGCTAATGAGCAGTTCTTC.

This clonotype has at least ten counts. The rearrangement joins TRBV11-2 to TRBJ1-1; weak D call: TRBD1 (6 bases). The germline V and J ends were trimmed by 5 bases and 4 bases, with 17 bases remaining between them. The CDR3 length is 15 residues. Germline CDR1 is SGHAT and CDR2 is FQNNGV. This CDR3 reads CASSLRRGAVTEAFF. The CDR3 DNA follows: TGTGCCAGCAGCCTACGGAGGGGGGCGGTCACTGAAGCTTTCTTT.

V is TRBV6-1 and J is TRBJ1-3; D call uncertain. With 4 bases removed from V and 4 bases from J, the gap between germline ends came to 17 bases. This CDR3 comprises 16 residues. Germline V CDR1 and CDR2: MNHNS, SASEGT. For the CDR3, the DNA is TGTGCCAGCAGTGGCGGCGCTTACGGCGGCGGAAACACCATATATTTT. It yields the protein CASSGGAYGGGNTIYF.

This clonotype was observed a handful of times. The gene calls are TRBV5-1 and TRBJ1-3; D not resolved. Per germline, CDR1 SGHRS and CDR2 YFSETQ. V was pared by 5 bases and J by 2 bases, with 14 bases between. This CDR3 region has 15 residues. The CDR3 nucleotides are TGCGCCAGCAGTCGAAACGATCAGCCTGGAAACACCATATATTTT. It yields the protein CASSRNDQPGNTIYF.

This clonotype turned up a few times. V gene TRBV10-3 combines with J gene TRBJ1-2; 9 bases fit TRBD1. The CDR3 extends over 13 amino acids. Germline V gene lookup returns CDR1 ENHRY and CDR2 SYGVKD. V shed 4 bases and J 9 bases; nucleotides not matched to a gene: 6. The CDR3: CAISGDRDSSYTF. Here the CDR3 DNA reads TGTGCCATCAGTGGGGACAGGGATAGCAGCTACACCTTC.